This T cell receptor beta chain comes out of a study of CXCR4 blockade with PD-1 therapy in pancreatic cancer. Overall study findings and caveats: Tumor clonality averaged about 0.15 versus 0.049 in healthy blood, not predicting survival. Frequent tumor clones were encoded by many distinct rearrangements, suggesting shared antigens.

TCRdb keeps only in-frame clones here, not all; method: immunoSEQ multiplex PCR. The sample includes roughly 3,000 clones, approximately 39% of them seen just once. From germline, CDR1 is MGHDK and CDR2 SYGVNS. Trimming removed 2 bases at V and 0 bases at J, with 0 bases between. The CDR3 spans 12 residues. This clone was counted a single time. The antigen is not known. This chain joins TRBV25-1 and TRBJ2-3; the D is unclear. This sequence originates from a human donor with pancreatic ductal adenocarcinoma. Specimen: tumor tissue. The CDR3 region is CASSESTDTQYF. The DNA of the CDR3 is TGTGCCAGCAGTGAAAGCACAGATACGCAGTATTTT.